This paragraph covers one T cell receptor (beta chain) sequence. As yet, its antigen is unknown. This entry is derived from a study of T cell repertoires in cytomegalovirus infection. TCRdb analysed the reads with MiXCR anew, one entry per CDR3 protein. The table lists some 920,000 distinct CDR3 sequences, around 31% of them singletons. CDR1 is SGHRS, CDR2 YFSETQ, per germline. Trimming took 4 bases from V and 3 from J, leaving 16 bases between them. The CDR3 has 15 amino acids. The source material was cultured CD8+ T cells from PBMCs, sampled from culture after CMV antigen stimulation. The source is a human donor in good health (CMV status not recorded). Some clones in this sample may be carry-over from other donors' samples. V gene TRBV5-1 combines with J gene TRBJ1-1; D perhaps matches TRBD1 (5 bases). The CDR3 DNA reads as TGCGCCAGCAGCGGCCGTGGGGTCAGGGACACTGAAGCTTTCTTT. Translated: CASSGRGVRDTEAFF. Filled out from reference TRBV5-1 and TRBJ1-1, the complete variable domain reads KAGVTQTPRYLIKTRGQQVTLSCSPISGHRSVSWYQQTPGQGLQFLFEYFSETQRNKGNFPGRFSGRQFSNSRSEMNVSTLELGDSALYLCASSGRGVRDTEAFFGQGTRLTVV.